This T cell receptor (beta chain) is from a study of metastatic and nonmetastatic thyroid tumors (dated by TCRdb to about 2020). About the investigation overall: Repertoires were compared across peripheral blood and tumor or nodule tissue samples from malignant and benign thyroid patients. What the work shows at the level of the full study, not this receptor alone: In both blood and tumor samples, malignant tumors were reported to have significantly higher TCR beta diversity than benign nodules.

The library was prepared using PCR. The data were produced on an Illumina HiSeq 4000. High-throughput sequencing was used to profile the TCR beta-chain CDR3 region of each patient. Turning to the authors' computational methods: CDR3 differences across clinicopathological groups were used to build a classifier for discriminating distant-metastatic papillary thyroid cancer patients. The Shannon index was used to measure repertoire diversity, and the Morisita-Horn index was used to measure how similar tumor and blood repertoires were. TCRdb trimmed public reads at Q25 via fastp, called clones via MiXCR and kept in-frame beta chains. The V and J calls and clone size come from TCRdb's table, not from the authors' own analysis. A total of approximately 37,000 clones appear in this sample, roughly a sixth of them only once. In total, the top ten clones hold approximately 3.9% of the sample. The CDR1 and CDR2 encoded by the germline V gene (reference sequence) are GTSNPN and SVGIG. The cysteine opens and the phenylalanine closes a CDR3 of 15 amino acids. The sequence is cut down to CDR3 DNA, 45 bases in frame from base 1. Compared with germline, V lacks 3 bases and J lacks 1 base; bases without a gene match: 3.

None of the patients had been given any treatment before thyroid surgery. Using T-cell receptor beta sequencing, the study looked back at clinical samples from patients collected from about 2011 to 2018. This clone was detected many times. The antigen this receptor binds is unknown. There are no base qualities to consult, and no much larger clone falls within one base. This receptor was identified in a female donor with papillary thyroid cancer or a benign thyroid nodule (not recorded which). Some clones in this sample may be carry-over from other donors' samples. The rearrangement combines TRBV30 with TRBJ2-4, with 10 central nucleotides matching TRBD1. The specimen sequenced was blood. The DNA is TGTGCCTGGAGAGGACAGGGGGTGGCCAAAAACATTCAGTACTTC. Translated, this is CAWRGQGVAKNIQYF.